The clone carrying this T cell receptor beta chain was seen more than once but under ten times. Produced via immunoSEQ multiplex PCR; TCRdb's table is partial and in-frame only. The data hold around 250,000 clones, with about four fifths observed a single time. These data belong to a study of blood T cell repertoires in COVID-19. The length of the CDR3 is 13 residues. V was clipped by 6 bases and J by 5 bases, with 14 bases between them. CDR1 SGHNT and CDR2 YYREEE come from the germline V gene (reference sequence). This clonotype was sampled from a young man who had recovered from COVID-19. The rearrangement uses TRBV5-4 and TRBJ1-2; D gene unclear. Sequencing was carried out using peripheral blood. The CDR3 spells CASTEDSGYGYTF. The CDR3 DNA reads TGTGCCAGCACCGAGGATTCGGGGTATGGCTACACCTTC.